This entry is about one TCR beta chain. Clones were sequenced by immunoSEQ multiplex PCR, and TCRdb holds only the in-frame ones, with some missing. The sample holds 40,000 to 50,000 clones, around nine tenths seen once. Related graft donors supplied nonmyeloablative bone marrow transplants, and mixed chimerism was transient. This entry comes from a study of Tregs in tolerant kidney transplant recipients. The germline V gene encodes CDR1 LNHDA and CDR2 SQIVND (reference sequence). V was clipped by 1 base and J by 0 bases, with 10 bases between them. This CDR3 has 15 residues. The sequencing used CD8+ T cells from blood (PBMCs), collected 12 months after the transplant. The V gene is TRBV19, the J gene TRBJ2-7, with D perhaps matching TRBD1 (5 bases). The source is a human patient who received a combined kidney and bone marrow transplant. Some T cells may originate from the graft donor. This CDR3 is CASSIGQGLSYEQYF. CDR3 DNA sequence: TGTGCCAGTAGTATAGGGCAGGGCCTCTCCTACGAGCAGTACTTC.